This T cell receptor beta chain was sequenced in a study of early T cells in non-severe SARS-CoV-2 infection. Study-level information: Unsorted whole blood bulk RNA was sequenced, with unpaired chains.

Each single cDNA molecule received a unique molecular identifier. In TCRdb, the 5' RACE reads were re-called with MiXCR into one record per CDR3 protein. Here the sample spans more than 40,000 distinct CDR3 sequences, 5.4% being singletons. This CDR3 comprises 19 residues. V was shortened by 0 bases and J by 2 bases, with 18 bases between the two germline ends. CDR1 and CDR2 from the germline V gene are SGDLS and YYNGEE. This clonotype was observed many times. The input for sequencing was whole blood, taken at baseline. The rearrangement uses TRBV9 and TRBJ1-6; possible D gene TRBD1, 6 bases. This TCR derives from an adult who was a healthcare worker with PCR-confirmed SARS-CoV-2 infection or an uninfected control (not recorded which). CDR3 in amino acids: CASSVVEGVCSAYNSPLHF. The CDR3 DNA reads TGTGCCAGCAGCGTAGTGGAGGGGGTTTGTAGCGCCTATAATTCACCCCTCCACTTT. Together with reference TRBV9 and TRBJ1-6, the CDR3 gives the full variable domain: DSGVTQTPKHLITATGQRVTLRCSPRSGDLSVYWYQQSLDQGLQFLIQYYNGEERAKGNILERFSAQQFPDLHSELNLSSLELGDSALYFCASSVVEGVCSAYNSPLHFGNGTRLTVT.